The 19 T cell receptor beta chains presented below share a single source sample, sequenced in a study of OX40 agonist ivuxolimab in advanced cancers. The data were produced by immunoSEQ multiplex PCR, yet TCRdb's version contains in-frame clones alone and is incomplete. This table has about 8,300 clones, around 75% appearing once. Sequenced material: CD4+ or CD8+ T cells sorted from blood, taken in a trial of the OX40 agonist ivuxolimab. The receptors originated from an adult with an advanced solid tumor such as melanoma, head and neck, liver or kidney cancer.

The V gene is TRBV5-4, the J gene TRBJ2-5, with a possible D match to TRBD1 (6 bases). The CDR3 contains 14 residues. V gave up 2 bases and J gave up 3 bases, with 11 bases separating them. Per the germline V gene, CDR1 is SGHNT and CDR2 is YYREEE (reference sequence). In DNA, the CDR3 is TGTGCCAGCAGCTTACTGACAGGTGAAGAGACCCAGTACTTC. Translated: CASSLLTGEETQYF. The full variable domain, with the rest looked up from reference TRBV5-4 and TRBJ2-5, is ETGVTQSPTHLIKTRGQQVTLRCSSQSGHNTVSWYQQALGQGPQFIFQYYREEENGRGNFPPRFSGLQFPNYSSELNVNALELDDSALYLCASSLLTGEETQYFGPGTRLLVL.

The chain has TRBV7-6 and TRBJ2-7; 7 bases align to TRBD2. CDR3 length equals 20 residues. Per germline, CDR1 SGHVS and CDR2 FNYEAQ. V was clipped by 1 base and J by 3 bases; unmatched bases: 21. The chain's CDR3 is CASSLGTSRVGVGVDYEQYF. The CDR3 nucleotides read TGTGCCAGCAGCTTAGGGACTAGTAGGGTCGGAGTTGGGGTTGACTACGAGCAGTACTTC.

The gene calls are TRBV5-8 and TRBJ2-4; a possible D gene is TRBD1 (6 bases). The CDR3 consists of 16 residues. Trimming stripped 1 base from V and 6 bases from J, with 17 bases between. The germline gives CDR1 SGHTS, CDR2 YDEGEE. CDR3 residues: CASSLFGDTLLNIQYF. CDR3 nucleotide sequence: TGTGCCAGCAGCTTGTTCGGGGACACCCTCCTAAACATTCAGTACTTC.

The genes are TRBV10-2 and TRBJ1-1, with 8 nucleotides matching TRBD1. Germline V gene lookup returns CDR1 WSHSY and CDR2 SAAADI. CDR3 length equals 13 residues. Germline trimming cut 5 bases from V and 6 bases from J; bases unmatched to any gene: 5. The CDR3: CASSHQGAAEAFF. CDR3 coding DNA: TGCGCCAGCAGTCATCAGGGGGCTGCTGAAGCTTTCTTT.

This chain links TRBV5-1 with TRBJ2-2, with 14 bases identical to TRBD2. After removal of 4 bases from V and 11 bases from J, the junction contained 4 bases not matched to a gene. The V gene's germline CDR1 is SGHRS and CDR2 YFSETQ. The CDR3 consists of 14 residues. The CDR3 sequence: CASSQGLAGAELFF. The CDR3 DNA is TGCGCCAGCAGCCAGGGACTAGCGGGGGCTGAGCTGTTTTTT.

This clone was seen only a few times. The chain links TRBV30 to TRBJ1-1; tentative D call: TRBD1 (6 bases). The CDR3 extends over 10 amino acids. V lost 8 bases to trimming and J lost 4 bases, with 8 bases between them. Per germline, CDR1 GTSNPN and CDR2 SVGIG (reference sequence). The CDR3 bases are TGTGCCGGAGGGGGCACTGAAGCTTTCTTT. Residues: CAGGGTEAFF.

This clone appeared a few times. The chain carries TRBV11-2 and TRBJ2-5, with D perhaps TRBD1 or TRBD2 (5 bases each). Germline loops: CDR1 SGHAT, CDR2 FQNNGV. CDR3 length: 14 residues. V shed 0 bases and J shed 5 bases, with 10 bases lying between them. The CDR3 bases are TGTGCCAGCAGCTTAGATGGGTGGGGGGAGACCCAGTACTTC. Amino acids: CASSLDGWGETQYF.

This chain links TRBV25-1 with TRBJ2-1, with TRBD2 matching over 9 bases. V lost 3 bases to trimming and J lost 7 bases; unmatched junction nucleotides: 7. The CDR3 sequence is 15 residues long. CDR1 and CDR2 (germline): MGHDK, SYGVNS. The CDR3 is CASSESSGGLNEQFF. CDR3 bases: TGTGCCAGCAGTGAGTCAAGCGGGGGGTTAAATGAGCAGTTCTTC.

This clone occurred a few times. The rearrangement joins TRBV10-3 to TRBJ2-1; no reliable D call. CDR1 ENHRY and CDR2 SYGVKD come from the germline V gene. CDR3 size: 15 residues. Trimming stripped 1 base from V and 4 bases from J, with 11 bases between. CDR3 in DNA: TGTGCCATCAGTGAGTGGCAGAGAGAATACAATGAGCAGTTCTTC. Residues: CAISEWQREYNEQFF.

The chain links TRBV19 to TRBJ1-1, with D unclear. Germline V CDR1 and CDR2: LNHDA, SQIVND (reference sequence). V lost 7 bases and J 0 bases, leaving 12 bases between the germline ends. There are 14 residues in the CDR3. This CDR3 reads CASKRGLMNTEAFF. As DNA, the CDR3 is TGTGCCAGTAAAAGAGGACTTATGAACACTGAAGCTTTCTTT.

The chain recombines TRBV4-1 with TRBJ2-5; D perhaps matches TRBD1 (6 bases). Germline values: CDR1 MGHRA, CDR2 YSYEKL. The CDR3 is 14 amino acids. V was shortened by 0 bases and J by 5 bases, with 10 bases between the two germline ends. CDR3 coding DNA: TGCGCCAGCAGCCAAGATAATAGGGGGGAGACCCAGTACTTC. Its protein is CASSQDNRGETQYF.

The CDR3 DNA follows: TGTGCCACCAGCAGGTTATCTGGGGCCAACGTCCTGACTTTC. Translating gives CATSRLSGANVLTF. The chain is built from TRBV15 and TRBJ2-6; no clear D. CDR1 is LNHNV, CDR2 YYDKDF, per germline (reference sequence). Between the trimmed V and J ends, which lost 3 bases and 1 base, there was a span of 4 bases. CDR3 size: 14 residues.

This clone turned up a few times. An end of the junction differs from the germline gene, which may be a read error. The chain couples TRBV7-7 to TRBJ2-1; 12 bases are a match to TRBD2. Germline V gives CDR1 SSHAT, CDR2 FNYEAQ (reference sequence). This CDR3 has 15 amino acids. CDR3 loop: CASSSGLAGHNEQFF. The DNA for the CDR3 is TGTGCTAGCAGCTCCGGACTAGCGGGGCACAATGAGCAGTTCTTC.

The chain has TRBV27 and TRBJ1-1; D ambiguous. The CDR3 loop spans 17 amino acids. Germline V gives CDR1 MNHEY, CDR2 SMNVEV (reference sequence). The V gene lost 8 bases and the J gene lost 1 base, with 23 bases spanning the gap. The CDR3 DNA follows: TGTGCCAGCGTCCCCTCGGGGTTCCCGGGAGGGAACACTGAAGCTTTCTTT. The encoded protein is CASVPSGFPGGNTEAFF.

The genes are TRBV5-1 and TRBJ1-2; no reliable D call. CDR3 length: 12 amino acids. V was shortened by 2 bases and J by 6 bases, with 8 bases between the two germline ends. CDR1 and CDR2 from the germline V gene are SGHRS and YFSETQ. Here the CDR3 DNA reads TGCGCCAGCAGCTTAGAAACGGATGGCTACACCTTC. This codes for CASSLETDGYTF.

This sequence joins TRBV15 and TRBJ1-1, with D perhaps TRBD1 (5 bases). This CDR3 has 14 amino acids. The V and J ends lost 0 bases and 4 bases respectively, with 9 bases between them. Germline V gene sequence: CDR1 LNHNV, CDR2 YYDKDF (reference sequence). Here the CDR3 reads CATSRDVGVTEAFF. The CDR3 DNA reads TGTGCCACCAGCAGAGATGTGGGGGTCACTGAAGCTTTCTTT. The entire variable domain, with the rest obtained from reference TRBV15 and TRBJ1-1, is as follows: DAMVIQNPRYQVTQFGKPVTLSCSQTLNHNVMYWYQQKSSQAPKLLFHYYDKDFNNEADTPDNFQSRRPNTSFCFLDIRSPGLGDTAMYLCATSRDVGVTEAFFGQGTRLTVV.

CDR3 coding DNA: TGTGCCTGGAGTGGGGAGACATTTGCCTACGAGCAGTACTTC. Its protein product is CAWSGETFAYEQYF. The chain joins TRBV30 to TRBJ2-7, with D possibly TRBD2 on 5 matching bases. In germline, CDR1 is GTSNPN, CDR2 SVGIG (reference sequence). The V end lost 1 base, the J end lost 2 bases, and 12 bases lay between the germline ends. This CDR3 has 14 amino acids.

Relative to its sample, this clone is medium-sized. The chain joins TRBV27 to TRBJ1-6, with 7 bases aligning to TRBD1. CDR3 size: 14 residues. Trimming took 5 bases from V and 5 from J; bases not matched to a gene: 3. Germline V CDR1 and CDR2: MNHEY, SMNVEV (reference sequence). The CDR3 DNA follows: TGTGCCAGCAGTGTGGGACAGAATAATTCACCCCTCCACTTT. Amino acid sequence: CASSVGQNNSPLHF.

This chain links TRBV9 with TRBJ2-2; tentative D call: TRBD1 (5 bases). The CDR3 is 15 residues long. CDR1 is SGDLS, CDR2 YYNGEE, per germline. Trimming took off 0 bases at V and 7 bases at J, with 13 bases between the two ends. CDR3 sequence reads: CASSVEQSGYGELFF. CDR3 DNA sequence: TGTGCCAGCAGCGTAGAGCAATCAGGGTACGGGGAGCTGTTTTTT.